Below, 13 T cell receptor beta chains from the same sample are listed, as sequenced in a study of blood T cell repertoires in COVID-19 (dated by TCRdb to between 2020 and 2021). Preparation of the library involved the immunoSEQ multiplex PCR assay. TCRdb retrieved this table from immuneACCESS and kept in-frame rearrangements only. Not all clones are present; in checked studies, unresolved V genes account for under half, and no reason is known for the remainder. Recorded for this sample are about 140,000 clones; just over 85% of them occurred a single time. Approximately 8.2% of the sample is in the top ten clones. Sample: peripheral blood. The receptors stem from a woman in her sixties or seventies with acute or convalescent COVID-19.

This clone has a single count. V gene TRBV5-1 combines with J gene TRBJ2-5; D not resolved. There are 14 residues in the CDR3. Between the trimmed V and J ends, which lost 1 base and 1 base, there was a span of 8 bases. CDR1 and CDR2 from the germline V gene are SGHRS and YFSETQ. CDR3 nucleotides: TGCGCCAGCAGCTTGACGACAACCCAAGAGACCCAGTACTTC. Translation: CASSLTTTQETQYF.

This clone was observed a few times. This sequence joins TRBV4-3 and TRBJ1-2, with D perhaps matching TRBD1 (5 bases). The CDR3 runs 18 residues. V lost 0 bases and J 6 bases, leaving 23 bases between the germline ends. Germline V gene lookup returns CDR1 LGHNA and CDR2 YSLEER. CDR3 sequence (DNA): TGCGCCAGCAGCCAAGATCTTCTAGGGGCAGGGAGGTACGATGGCTACACCTTC. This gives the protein CASSQDLLGAGRYDGYTF.

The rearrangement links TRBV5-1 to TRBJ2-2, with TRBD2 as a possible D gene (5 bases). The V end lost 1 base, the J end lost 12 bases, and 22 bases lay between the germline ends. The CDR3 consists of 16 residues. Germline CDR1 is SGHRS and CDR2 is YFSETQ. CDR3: CASSLLQDSIGSQLFF. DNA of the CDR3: TGCGCCAGCAGCTTGCTCCAGGACTCCATAGGAAGTCAGCTGTTTTTT. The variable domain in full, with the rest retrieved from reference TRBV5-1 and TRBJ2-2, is KAGVTQTPRYLIKTRGQQVTLSCSPISGHRSVSWYQQTPGQGLQFLFEYFSETQRNKGNFPGRFSGRQFSNSRSEMNVSTLELGDSALYLCASSLLQDSIGSQLFFGEGSRLTVL.

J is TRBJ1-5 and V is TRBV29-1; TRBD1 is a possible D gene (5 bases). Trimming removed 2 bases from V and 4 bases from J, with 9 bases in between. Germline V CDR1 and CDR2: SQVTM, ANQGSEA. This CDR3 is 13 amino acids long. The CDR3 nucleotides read TGCAGCGTTGAAACCGACAGAAATCAGCCCCAGCATTTT. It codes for CSVETDRNQPQHF.

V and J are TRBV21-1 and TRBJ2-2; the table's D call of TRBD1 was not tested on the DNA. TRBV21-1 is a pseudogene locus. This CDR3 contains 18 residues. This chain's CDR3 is CASSKALIQGWNTGELFF. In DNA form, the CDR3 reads TGTGCCAGCAGCAAAGCGCTTATCCAGGGTTGGAACACCGGGGAGCTGTTTTTT.

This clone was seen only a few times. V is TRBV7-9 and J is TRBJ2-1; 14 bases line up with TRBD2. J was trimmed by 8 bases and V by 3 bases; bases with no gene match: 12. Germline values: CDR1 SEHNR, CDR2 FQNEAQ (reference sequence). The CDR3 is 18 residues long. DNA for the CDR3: TGTGCCAGCAGCTTGGGGACTAGCGGGGGAATATCTACATATGAGCAGTTCTTC. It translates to CASSLGTSGGISTYEQFF.

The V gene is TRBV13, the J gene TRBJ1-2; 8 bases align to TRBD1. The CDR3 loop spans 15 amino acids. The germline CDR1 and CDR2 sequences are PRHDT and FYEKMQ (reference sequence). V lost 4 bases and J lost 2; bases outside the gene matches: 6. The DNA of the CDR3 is TGTGCCAGCAGCTCAAGAGACAGGGGCAACTATGGCTACACCTTC. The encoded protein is CASSSRDRGNYGYTF.

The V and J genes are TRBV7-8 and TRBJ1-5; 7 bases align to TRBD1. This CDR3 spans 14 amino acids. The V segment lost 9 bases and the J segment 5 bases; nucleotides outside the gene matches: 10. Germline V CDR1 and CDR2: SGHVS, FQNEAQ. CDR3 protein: CASGTASSYQPQHF. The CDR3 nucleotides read TGTGCCAGTGGGACAGCCTCCTCCTATCAGCCCCAGCATTTT.

The CDR3 DNA is TGTGCCCCCACCGGGCAGGGGGCTTGCACCGGGGAGCTGTTTTTT. Its protein is CAPTGQGACTGELFF. The V and J genes are TRBV28 and TRBJ2-2; 8 positions match TRBD1. The CDR3 has 15 amino acids. Germline V CDR1 and CDR2: MDHEN, SYDVKM. V was clipped by 11 bases and J by 4 bases; unmatched bases: 12.

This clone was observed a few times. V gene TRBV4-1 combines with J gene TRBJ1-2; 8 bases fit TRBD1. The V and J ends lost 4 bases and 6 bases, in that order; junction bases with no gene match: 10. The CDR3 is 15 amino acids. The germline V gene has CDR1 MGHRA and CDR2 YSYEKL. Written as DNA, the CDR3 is TGCGCCAGCAGCCGGTTTCCGAGGACAGGGAATGGCTACACCTTC. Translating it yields CASSRFPRTGNGYTF.

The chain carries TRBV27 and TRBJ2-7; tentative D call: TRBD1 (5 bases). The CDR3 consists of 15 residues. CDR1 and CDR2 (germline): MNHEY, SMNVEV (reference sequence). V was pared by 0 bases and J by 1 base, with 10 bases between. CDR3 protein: CASSLSFQGSYEQYF. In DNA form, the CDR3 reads TGTGCCAGCAGTTTATCGTTCCAGGGATCCTACGAGCAGTACTTC.

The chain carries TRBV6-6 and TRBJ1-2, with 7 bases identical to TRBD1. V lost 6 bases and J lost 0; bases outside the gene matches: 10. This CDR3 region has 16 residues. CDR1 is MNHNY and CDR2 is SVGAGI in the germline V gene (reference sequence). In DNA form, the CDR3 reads TGTGCCAGCAGCCCTACCCCCGGGACAGCTAACTATGGCTACACCTTC. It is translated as CASSPTPGTANYGYTF.

The CDR3 region is CASSPYRGRGETQYF. The CDR3 DNA follows: TGTGCCAGCAGTCCATACAGGGGGCGGGGGGAGACCCAGTACTTC. This chain connects TRBV27 to TRBJ2-5, with 9 bases that match TRBD1. The CDR3 spans 15 residues. CDR1 is MNHEY, CDR2 SMNVEV, per germline (reference sequence). The junction had 9 bases not matched to a gene; V was cut back by 5 bases and J by 5 bases.